The source of this TCR beta chain is a study of blood T cell repertoires in COVID-19. Libraries were prepared by immunoSEQ multiplex PCR; TCRdb keeps only in-frame clonotypes and omits some of them. Among approximately 93,000 clones listed, roughly 78% were seen once. This CDR3 has 14 amino acids. Germline assignment: CDR1 SQVTM and CDR2 ANQGSEA. V was clipped by 2 bases and J by 3 bases; unmatched bases: 3. The origin of this receptor is a woman aged 80 or over with acute or convalescent COVID-19. The gene calls are TRBV29-1 and TRBJ2-2, with 7 bases fitting TRBD1. The material sequenced was peripheral blood. Here the CDR3 reads CSVERDRDTGELFF. The CDR3 nucleotides are TGCAGCGTTGAAAGGGACAGAGACACCGGGGAGCTGTTTTTT.